This T cell receptor (beta chain) is drawn from a study of T cell repertoires in cytomegalovirus infection. Study at large: Public TCR beta signatures were indicative of both CMV infection and a matching HLA type. Study-wide results and caveats: Identification of carriers of CMV plus the relevant HLA was achieved through cumulative public TCR beta family frequency. HLA-C-restricted TCR beta clonotypes specific for CMV led the ex vivo response.

MiXCR, run by TCRdb on the reads, gives a single entry per CDR3 protein. This table has about 920,000 distinct CDR3 sequences, roughly 31% appearing once. About this clonotype: What it recognizes is unknown.

The clonotype originates from a human donor in good health (CMV status not recorded). Some clones in this sample may be carry-over from other donors' samples. Source: cultured CD8+ T cells from PBMCs, taken from culture after CMV antigen stimulation.

CDR3 bases: TGCGCCAGCAGCTTGGGGTGGGGCGACGCCTACAATGAGCAGTTCTTC. Translated: CASSLGWGDAYNEQFF. The chain recombines TRBV5-1 with TRBJ2-1; TRBD1 is a possible D gene (5 bases). V lost 0 bases and J 2 bases, leaving 12 bases between the germline ends. The CDR3 is 16 residues long. The V gene's germline CDR1 is SGHRS and CDR2 YFSETQ.